This T cell receptor beta chain was captured by sequencing in a study of cytomegalovirus exposure and HLA in healthy donors. General study results and limits: Cytomegalovirus-associated status was assigned to around 160 TCR beta chains. Presence/absence analyses assumed roughly uniform sequencing depth across donors, which may not hold.

Per the germline V gene, CDR1 is LNHDA and CDR2 is SQIVND (reference sequence). The CDR3 has 15 amino acids. J gave up 6 bases and V 0 bases, and 5 bases lay outside the gene matches. As for this clone: Its antigen is not identified.

A multiplex PCR was run with 60 Vbeta primers and 13 Jbeta primers. In the study's own analysis: A later analysis counted 80 million or so unique TCR beta chains, around 10 million shared. Method: immunoSEQ multiplex PCR; TCRdb's copy keeps in-frame clones and lacks some. The V and J calls and the clone size are those of that table, but D and trimming were determined from the DNA. The sample shows over 75,000 clones, 60% to 65% of them seen only once. Donors sampled were nominally healthy, though unrecorded immune exposures were likely. This TCR came from a human donor in good health. Sample: PBMCs. The V call is TRBV19, the J call TRBJ1-1; 9 positions agree with TRBD1. CDR3 residues: CASSIEGTGIPEAFF. The CDR3 DNA sequence: TGTGCCAGTAGTATAGAGGGGACAGGGATCCCTGAAGCTTTCTTT.